Ten or more counts support the clone carrying this T cell receptor (beta chain). Its specificity is unknown. The data were obtained in a study of T cell repertoires in cytomegalovirus infection. Study-wide context: From public TCR beta signatures came an indication of both CMV infection and matching HLA type. Study-level points and caveats: Ex vivo responses were dominated by HLA-C-restricted CMV-specific TCR beta clonotypes.

TCRdb recomputed calls from the reads with MiXCR, one row per CDR3 protein. Among fewer than 900,000 distinct CDR3 sequences listed, approximately 32% were seen once. This receptor was taken from a human donor in good health (CMV status not recorded). Some clones in this sample may be carry-over from other donors' samples. This specimen was cultured CD8+ T cells from PBMCs, taken from culture after CMV antigen stimulation.

CDR3 coding DNA: TGTGCCAGTAGTATGGGACTGAACACTGAAGCTTTCTTT. Residues: CASSMGLNTEAFF. This chain connects TRBV19 to TRBJ1-1; possible D gene TRBD1, 5 bases. Per germline, CDR1 LNHDA and CDR2 SQIVND (reference sequence). V was shortened by 3 bases and J by 0 bases, with 5 bases between the two germline ends. CDR3 length: 13 residues.